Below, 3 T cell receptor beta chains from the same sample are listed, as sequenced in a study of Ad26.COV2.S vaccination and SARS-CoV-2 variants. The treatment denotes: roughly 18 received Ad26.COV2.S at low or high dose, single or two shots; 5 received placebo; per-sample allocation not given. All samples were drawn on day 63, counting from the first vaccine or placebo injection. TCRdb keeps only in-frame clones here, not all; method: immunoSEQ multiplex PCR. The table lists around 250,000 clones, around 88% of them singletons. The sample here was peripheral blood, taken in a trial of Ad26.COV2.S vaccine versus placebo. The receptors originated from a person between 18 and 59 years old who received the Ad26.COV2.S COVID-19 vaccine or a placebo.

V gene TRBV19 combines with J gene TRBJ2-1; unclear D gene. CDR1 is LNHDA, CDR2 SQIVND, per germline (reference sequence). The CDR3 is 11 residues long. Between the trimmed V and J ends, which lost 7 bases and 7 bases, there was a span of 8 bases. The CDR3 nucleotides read TGTGCCAGTATTAAGGGTAATGAGCAGTTCTTC. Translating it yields CASIKGNEQFF.

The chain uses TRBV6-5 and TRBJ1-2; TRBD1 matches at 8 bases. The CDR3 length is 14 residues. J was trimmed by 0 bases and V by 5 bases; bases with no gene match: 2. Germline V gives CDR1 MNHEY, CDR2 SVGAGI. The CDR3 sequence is CASSRTGTNYGYTF. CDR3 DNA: TGTGCCAGCAGTCGGACAGGGACTAACTATGGCTACACCTTC.

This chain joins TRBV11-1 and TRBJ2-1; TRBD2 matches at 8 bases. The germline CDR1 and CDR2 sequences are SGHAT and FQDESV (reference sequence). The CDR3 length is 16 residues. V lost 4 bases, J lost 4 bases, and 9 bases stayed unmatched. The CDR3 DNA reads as TGTGCCAGCAGCTCTGAGAGCGGGAGATATTACAATGAGCAGTTCTTC. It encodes CASSSESGRYYNEQFF.